The clone carrying this T cell receptor beta chain occurred once. CDR3 length: 20 residues. Per the germline V gene, CDR1 is GTSNPN and CDR2 is SVGIG (reference sequence). The V gene end was trimmed by 3 bases and the J gene end by 8 bases; junction bases not matched to a gene: 24. This record comes from a study of blood T cell repertoires in COVID-19. The authors' processing: Reference gene primer amplification in the assay estimated nucleated cell counts. Using immunoSEQ multiplex PCR, the repertoire was profiled, and TCRdb retains in-frame clones only, with some absent. D and trimming come from the DNA, and the V and J calls and clone size come from that table. The profile covers fewer than 250,000 clones, with 82% appearing a single time and around 8% taken by the ten largest.

V usage is TRBV30 and J usage is TRBJ2-1, with 11 bases fitting TRBD2. Sequencing input: peripheral blood. This clonotype originated in a woman between 55 and 75 years old with COVID-19, enrolled during active disease. The CDR3 protein is CAWRPKDRGHTSGRPHEQFF. DNA for the CDR3: TGTGCCTGGAGACCAAAGGACAGGGGACATACTAGCGGGAGACCCCATGAGCAGTTCTTC.